These T cell receptor beta chains were read from a single sample in a study of neurological immune-mediated disorders. From the 5' RACE reads, TCRdb called clonotypes with MiXCR, one entry per CDR3 protein. The repertoire holds 20,000 to 30,000 distinct CDR3 sequences, more than 2% seen once, with 2% to 2.5% in the top ten. Sample: PBMCs. Source of these receptors: a woman in her 50s with multiple sclerosis. Both conserved end residues are part of each CDR3. The order of the fields is clone size, CDR3 length, D gene, V gene, J gene, CDR3 DNA, CDR3 protein. The D gene is left open where the match is weak. Size values are once, few and many counts, or a class for expanded clones, and some rows have none.

clone size: many
CDR3 length: 16
D gene: TRBD2
V gene: TRBV20-1
J gene: TRBJ2-7
CDR3 DNA: TGCAGTGCTAATTTCCATAGCGGGGGGACCTCCTACGAGCAGTACTTC
CDR3 protein: CSANFHSGGTSYEQYF

clone size: .
CDR3 length: 16
D gene: TRBD2
V gene: TRBV29-1
J gene: TRBJ2-1
CDR3 DNA: TGCAGCGTTGAAAGGGGGACTAGCGGGAAGTACAATGAGCAGTTCTTC
CDR3 protein: CSVERGTSGKYNEQFF

clone size: many
CDR3 length: 15
D gene: .
V gene: TRBV7-2
J gene: TRBJ2-7
CDR3 DNA: TGTGCCAGCAGCCCCCTCCAAGGGGGGCGGGGCGAGCAGTACTTC
CDR3 protein: CASSPLQGGRGEQYF

clone size: many
CDR3 length: 18
D gene: .
V gene: TRBV20-1
J gene: TRBJ1-2
CDR3 DNA: TGCAGTGCTAGCGATCGGGGCATAACGGTGGCTGCCTACAATGGCTACACCTTC
CDR3 protein: CSASDRGITVAAYNGYTF

clone size: .
CDR3 length: 11
D gene: .
V gene: TRBV20-1
J gene: TRBJ2-1
CDR3 DNA: TGCAGTGCTAGTCGGGGAAATGAGCAGTTCTTC
CDR3 protein: CSASRGNEQFF

clone size: many
CDR3 length: 17
D gene: TRBD2
V gene: TRBV20-1
J gene: TRBJ2-5
CDR3 DNA: TGCAGTGCTAGAGATAGGAATAGCGGGGTCCGGAGGGAGACCCAGTACTTC
CDR3 protein: CSARDRNSGVRRETQYF

clone size: many
CDR3 length: 13
D gene: TRBD2
V gene: TRBV7-9
J gene: TRBJ2-7
CDR3 DNA: TGTGCCAGCAGCCCGGGACTAGCTGGCGAGCAGTACTTC
CDR3 protein: CASSPGLAGEQYF

clone size: many
CDR3 length: 15
D gene: TRBD2
V gene: TRBV5-1
J gene: TRBJ2-5
CDR3 DNA: TGCGCCAGCAGCCCCGCGGGGGGGCCCGGGGAGACCCAGTACTTC
CDR3 protein: CASSPAGGPGETQYF

clone size: many
CDR3 length: 16
D gene: TRBD1
V gene: TRBV7-6
J gene: TRBJ2-6
CDR3 DNA: TGTGCCAGCAGCTCAAGACAGGGGAGTGGGGCCAACGTCCTGACTTTC
CDR3 protein: CASSSRQGSGANVLTF

clone size: many
CDR3 length: 11
D gene: .
V gene: TRBV27
J gene: TRBJ2-1
CDR3 DNA: TGTGCCAGCAACTCCCAGTCGGAGCAGTTCTTC
CDR3 protein: CASNSQSEQFF

clone size: many
CDR3 length: 13
D gene: TRBD1
V gene: TRBV29-1
J gene: TRBJ2-7
CDR3 DNA: TGCAGCGTAGGGACAGGCCCTGCCTACGAGCAGTACTTC
CDR3 protein: CSVGTGPAYEQYF

clone size: many
CDR3 length: 13
D gene: TRBD1
V gene: TRBV20-1
J gene: TRBJ1-2
CDR3 DNA: TGCAGTGCTCCCGGGACAGCGAACTATGGCTACACCTTC
CDR3 protein: CSAPGTANYGYTF

clone size: many
CDR3 length: 20
D gene: TRBD2
V gene: TRBV3-1
J gene: TRBJ2-3
CDR3 DNA: TGTGCCAGCAGCCAAGAGAGACCATCGAGACTAGCGGGGTCTCTGGATACGCAGTATTTT
CDR3 protein: CASSQERPSRLAGSLDTQYF

clone size: many
CDR3 length: 17
D gene: TRBD1
V gene: TRBV6-5
J gene: TRBJ1-1
CDR3 DNA: TGTGCCAGCAGTTTTGCCCGGGACAGGGAATTGGGCACTGAAGCTTTCTTT
CDR3 protein: CASSFARDRELGTEAFF

clone size: many
CDR3 length: 13
D gene: TRBD2
V gene: TRBV12-3/TRBV12-4
J gene: TRBJ2-7
CDR3 DNA: TGTGCCAGCACCTTCAGCGGGAACTACGAGCAGTACTTC
CDR3 protein: CASTFSGNYEQYF

clone size: medium-sized
CDR3 length: 15
D gene: TRBD2
V gene: TRBV18
J gene: TRBJ2-1
CDR3 DNA: TGTGCCAGCTCACCTAGCGGGGGGGCCATGGATGAGCAGTTCTTC
CDR3 protein: CASSPSGGAMDEQFF

clone size: .
CDR3 length: 16
D gene: TRBD2
V gene: TRBV11-2
J gene: TRBJ2-3
CDR3 DNA: TGTGCCAGCAGCTTCTCACTAGCGGGGTCCACAGATACGCAGTATTTT
CDR3 protein: CASSFSLAGSTDTQYF

clone size: .
CDR3 length: 14
D gene: TRBD1
V gene: TRBV5-1
J gene: TRBJ1-2
CDR3 DNA: TGCGCCAGCAGCCCAGGAGGGGGCAACTATGGCTACACCTTC
CDR3 protein: CASSPGGGNYGYTF

clone size: many
CDR3 length: 14
D gene: .
V gene: TRBV5-1
J gene: TRBJ1-2
CDR3 DNA: TGCGCCAGCAGCCTGCGGCCAGGGTCAGAGGGCTACACCTTC
CDR3 protein: CASSLRPGSEGYTF

clone size: few
CDR3 length: 13
D gene: .
V gene: TRBV2
J gene: TRBJ2-3
CDR3 DNA: TGTGCCAGCAGTAGGGACTCGAGAGGGACGCAGTATTTT
CDR3 protein: CASSRDSRGTQYF

clone size: many
CDR3 length: 14
D gene: .
V gene: TRBV27
J gene: TRBJ1-6
CDR3 DNA: TGTGCCAGCCAGGGTGGCTCCTATAATTCACCCCTCCACTTT
CDR3 protein: CASQGGSYNSPLHF

clone size: many
CDR3 length: 15
D gene: TRBD1
V gene: TRBV6-6
J gene: TRBJ1-2
CDR3 DNA: TGTGCCAGCGGGGATCGGACAGGGGGAAACTATGGCTACACCTTC
CDR3 protein: CASGDRTGGNYGYTF

clone size: many
CDR3 length: 14
D gene: .
V gene: TRBV20-1
J gene: TRBJ2-3
CDR3 DNA: TGCAGTGCCCCATGGCGGGAAGGCACAGATACGCAGTATTTT
CDR3 protein: CSAPWREGTDTQYF

clone size: many
CDR3 length: 16
D gene: .
V gene: TRBV7-8
J gene: TRBJ2-7
CDR3 DNA: TGTGCCAGCAGCTTAATGGCAGCCCCGAAGCCTGACCACCAGTACTTC
CDR3 protein: CASSLMAAPKPDHQYF

clone size: medium-sized
CDR3 length: 16
D gene: .
V gene: TRBV29-1
J gene: TRBJ2-2
CDR3 DNA: TGCAGCGTTGAAGATCCCAGCGCCATCAGGGCCGGGGAGCTGTTTTTT
CDR3 protein: CSVEDPSAIRAGELFF

clone size: few
CDR3 length: 12
D gene: .
V gene: TRBV12-3/TRBV12-4
J gene: TRBJ1-2
CDR3 DNA: TGTGCCAGCAGCCAAAAGGGCTATGGCTACACCTTC
CDR3 protein: CASSQKGYGYTF

clone size: medium-sized
CDR3 length: 15
D gene: .
V gene: TRBV5-1
J gene: TRBJ2-4
CDR3 DNA: TGCGCCAGCAGCTTGGATCCGGCTACCAAAAACATTCAGTACTTC
CDR3 protein: CASSLDPATKNIQYF